These 6 T cell receptor beta chains were sequenced from one sample in a study of T-cell reconstitution after alpha-beta-depleted transplantation in children. It was with unique molecular identifiers that the TCRbeta library was prepared. Using its own MiXCR run on the PCR reads, TCRdb lists one record per CDR3 protein. The sample holds hundreds of thousands of distinct CDR3 sequences, about an eighth seen once. The specimen comprised PBMCs, mostly from graft donor cells, sampled 360 days after TCRalphabeta/CD19-depleted stem cell transplant. These receptors all come from a male patient between 5 and 17 years old who had a stem cell transplant for acute myeloid leukemia, so the T cells may come from the graft donor.

This clonotype came up many times. This chain uses TRBV24-1 with TRBJ2-3; 7 bases map to TRBD1. CDR3 length: 15 amino acids. Trimming took 4 bases from V and 0 from J; bases not matched to a gene: 3. Germline loops: CDR1 KGHDR, CDR2 SFDVKD. CDR3 coding DNA: TGTGCCACCAGTGACCGGACAGGTAGCACAGATACGCAGTATTTT. Translation gives CATSDRTGSTDTQYF.

The chain uses TRBV4-3 and TRBJ2-1; 10 nucleotides line up with TRBD2. CDR3 length equals 17 residues. CDR1 and CDR2 from the germline V gene are LGHNA and YSLEER. The trim removed 1 base at V and 9 bases at J, leaving 12 bases unmatched. DNA for the CDR3: TGCGCCAGCAGCCAAGCTCGGACTAGCGGCCCCCAGGGTGAGCAGTTCTTC. Encoded protein: CASSQARTSGPQGEQFF.

The table lists this clonotype with many counts. The CDR3 DNA sequence: TGTGCTAGTGGTCACGGACAGGGGACAGATACGCAGTATTTT. Protein product: CASGHGQGTDTQYF. The rearrangement uses TRBV12-5 and TRBJ2-3; 9 bases map to TRBD1. Germline V gene data show CDR1 as LGHNT and CDR2 as FRNRAP. Trimming removed 5 bases from V and 3 bases from J; junction bases left unmatched: 3. The CDR3 covers 14 residues.

This clonotype was detected only a few times. V and J are TRBV21-1 and TRBJ2-7; the table's D call, TRBD1, was not checked against the DNA. TRBV21-1 constitutes a pseudogene. This CDR3 spans 14 amino acids. The DNA for the CDR3 is TGTGCCAGCAGGACAGAGGACCCCTACTACGAGCAGTACTTC. Amino acids: CASRTEDPYYEQYF.

This clonotype was seen a handful of times. The chain joins TRBV20-1 to TRBJ2-1; D perhaps matches TRBD2 (5 bases). V was shortened by 2 bases and J by 7 bases, with 9 bases between the two germline ends. The CDR3 sequence is 12 residues long. Germline loops: CDR1 DFQATT, CDR2 SNEGSKA (reference sequence). The CDR3 sequence is CSARTSGNEQFF. The CDR3, as DNA: TGCAGTGCTAGAACTAGTGGGAATGAGCAGTTCTTC.

This clonotype appeared a few times. CDR3: CASSQDSDGGAYEQYF. CDR3 DNA sequence: TGTGCCAGCAGCCAAGATTCCGATGGGGGGGCCTACGAGCAGTACTTC. The chain carries TRBV4-2 and TRBJ2-7; 7 positions match TRBD2. Germline assignment: CDR1 LGHNA and CDR2 YNFKEQ. The CDR3 spans 16 residues. The V segment lost 0 bases and the J segment 2 bases; nucleotides outside the gene matches: 7.